The 26 T cell receptor beta chains reported below all come from one sample, sequenced in a study of blood T cells in healthy people across ages. Next came a second PCR, run for roughly 6 to 11 cycles, which used a sample-barcoded 5' primer along with a J-beta primer mix. TCRdb redid the calling of the 5' RACE reads with MiXCR, one entry per CDR3 protein. The sample yields some 1.5 million distinct CDR3 sequences, 28% seen once. The sequenced material came from blood. All receptors derive from a woman aged 30 to 39 in good health.

This clonotype has a handful of counts. The V and J genes are TRBV7-9 and TRBJ1-5; unclear D gene. CDR3 length: 15 residues. With 0 bases removed from V and 6 bases from J, the gap between germline ends came to 12 bases. CDR1 and CDR2 from the germline V gene are SEHNR and FQNEAQ (reference sequence). DNA of the CDR3: TGTGCCAGCAGCTTAGCGACCTTAGGAGTTCAGCCCCAGCATTTT. Residues: CASSLATLGVQPQHF.

This clonotype was seen at least ten times. This chain connects TRBV11-2 to TRBJ2-5, with 11 bases identical to TRBD1. J was trimmed by 6 bases and V by 3 bases; bases with no gene match: 27. From germline, CDR1 is SGHAT and CDR2 FQNNGV. This CDR3 spans 22 amino acids. The CDR3 region is CASSLGEDRGLLWIRAGKTQYF. Written as DNA, the CDR3 is TGTGCCAGCAGCTTGGGGGAGGACAGGGGGCTTCTCTGGATCCGGGCGGGAAAGACCCAGTACTTC.

The chain links TRBV9 to TRBJ2-4; no definite D call. The DNA matches TRBJ2-7 better at its end, which makes the J call doubtful. Germline-derived CDR1 and CDR2 are SGDLS and YYNGEE. The CDR3 is 13 amino acids. The CDR3 is CASSVDQVGEQYF. DNA of the CDR3: TGTGCCAGCAGCGTAGATCAGGTCGGCGAGCAGTACTTC.

The chain employs TRBV12-3 or TRBV12-4 and TRBJ1-1, with no clear D. The CDR3 is made up of 12 amino acids. V lost 5 bases to trimming and J lost 7 bases, with 11 bases between them. CDR3 protein: CASSRNYNEAFF. CDR3 coding DNA: TGTGCCAGCAGTCGTAACTATAATGAAGCTTTCTTT.

V gene TRBV20-1 combines with J gene TRBJ2-1; weak D call: TRBD2 (7 bases). The CDR3 has 14 residues. Germline V gene lookup returns CDR1 DFQATT and CDR2 SNEGSKA (reference sequence). Trimming cost V 3 bases and J 6 bases, with 15 bases left between them. CDR3 residues: CSASTGGRRNEQFF. The CDR3 DNA sequence: TGCAGTGCTAGCACCGGGGGGCGGCGCAATGAGCAGTTCTTC.

This clonotype was observed a handful of times. The gene calls are TRBV20-1 and TRBJ2-5; 7 bases agree with TRBD2. The CDR3 runs 15 residues. Unmatched junction bases numbered 9, after V lost 3 bases and J lost 2 bases. CDR1 DFQATT and CDR2 SNEGSKA come from the germline V gene (reference sequence). Here the CDR3 DNA reads TGCAGTGCTAGTTCCAGCGGGGCCATTCAAGAGACCCAGTACTTC. Translating gives CSASSSGAIQETQYF.

J is TRBJ2-7 and V is TRBV18; D is undetermined. Trimming took off 1 base at V and 6 bases at J, with 22 bases between the two ends. The germline CDR1 and CDR2 sequences are KGHSH and LQKENI. The CDR3 has 17 residues. The DNA for the CDR3 is TGTGCCAGCTCACCACAACAAAATCCCGGGCCTAACCGCGAGCAGTACTTC. Translation gives CASSPQQNPGPNREQYF.

The V gene is TRBV24-1, the J gene TRBJ2-1; weak D call: TRBD2 (7 bases). Per the germline V gene, CDR1 is KGHDR and CDR2 is SFDVKD. The CDR3 sequence is 17 residues long. With 4 bases removed from V and 1 base from J, the gap between germline ends came to 16 bases. CDR3 coding DNA: TGTGCCACCAGTGAAGGGGGGGCCGGGTTATCCTACAATGAGCAGTTCTTC. Translated: CATSEGGAGLSYNEQFF.

The rearrangement joins TRBV5-5 to TRBJ1-6; D is uncertain. The length of the CDR3 is 17 residues. V shed 0 bases and J shed 7 bases, with 17 bases lying between them. Germline assignment: CDR1 SGHKS and CDR2 YYEKEE (reference sequence). CDR3 in amino acids: CASSLEWVGPLNSPLHF. In DNA, the CDR3 is TGTGCCAGCAGCTTGGAGTGGGTAGGGCCTCTCAATTCACCCCTCCACTTT.

Worth noting for this clonotype: A much larger clone lies one base from this, so it may be a read error. This chain links TRBV20-1 with TRBJ2-1; unclear D gene. This CDR3 has 11 residues. Between the trimmed V and J ends, which lost 6 bases and 7 bases, there was a span of 10 bases. In germline, CDR1 is DFQATT, CDR2 SNEGSKA (reference sequence). DNA of the CDR3: TGCAGTGCGTCCTTAATTAATGAGCAGTTCTTC. It is translated as CSASLINEQFF.

As for this clonotype: This may come from a read error, since a much larger clone is one base off. The rearrangement joins TRBV20-1 to TRBJ2-5; 8 bases line up with TRBD1. The J call may be incorrect, as the DNA end agrees better with TRBJ2-7. The CDR3 runs 12 residues. CDR1 and CDR2 (germline): DFQATT, SNEGSKA (reference sequence). The CDR3 protein is CRARQGTYEQYF. The CDR3 DNA follows: TGCAGGGCTAGACAGGGGACCTACGAGCAGTACTTC.

Ten or more counts support this clonotype. The V and J genes are TRBV29-1 and TRBJ2-3; D is unclear. V gave up 0 bases and J gave up 3 bases, with 7 bases separating them. The CDR3 extends over 13 amino acids. Germline-derived CDR1 and CDR2 are SQVTM and ANQGSEA. DNA for the CDR3: TGCAGCGTTGAAGAGTATAAGACAGATACGCAGTATTTT. Translation gives CSVEEYKTDTQYF.

In DNA form, the CDR3 reads TGTGCCAGCAGCGCCTCGTACGGGACTAGCGGGCAGTTCTTC. Residues: CASSASYGTSGQFF. The chain joins TRBV9 to TRBJ2-1, with 11 bases lining up with TRBD2. Germline assignment: CDR1 SGDLS and CDR2 YYNGEE. Unmatched junction bases numbered 8, after V lost 3 bases and J lost 12 bases. The CDR3 length is 14 residues.

This clonotype was recorded many times. V is TRBV7-2 and J is TRBJ2-7; TRBD1 matches 12 bases. Per the germline V gene, CDR1 is SGHTA and CDR2 is FQGNSA. V lost 6 bases, J lost 7 bases, and 13 bases stayed unmatched. CDR3 size: 16 residues. The CDR3 sequence is CASRSNSGTGGGEQYF. Written as DNA, the CDR3 is TGTGCCAGCAGATCTAACTCCGGGACAGGGGGCGGGGAGCAGTACTTC.

The gene calls are TRBV5-1 and TRBJ2-1; 7 positions agree with TRBD1. Germline V lookup: CDR1 SGHRS, CDR2 YFSETQ. V shed 3 bases, J shed 8 bases, and the junction held 14 bases outside the gene matches. The CDR3 spans 16 residues. Written as DNA, the CDR3 is TGCGCCAGCAGCTCAAGTAACAGGGGCCGCAGCGATGAGCAGTTCTTC. This translates into CASSSSNRGRSDEQFF.

The chain couples TRBV28 to TRBJ1-6; 10 nucleotides agree with TRBD1. The ends lost 5 bases at V and 13 bases at J; junction bases unmatched: 5. The CDR3 loop spans 13 amino acids. The V gene's germline CDR1 is MDHEN and CDR2 SYDVKM. This CDR3 reads CASSRGQGSPLHF. The CDR3 nucleotides are TGTGCCAGCAGTCGGGGACAGGGGTCGCCCCTCCACTTT.

There are a few counts of this clonotype. The V and J genes are TRBV27 and TRBJ1-2; the D gene is possibly TRBD1 (5 bases). In germline, CDR1 is MNHEY, CDR2 SMNVEV (reference sequence). The CDR3 is 15 amino acids. Trimming pared 4 bases from V and 5 bases from J, leaving 17 bases between. The CDR3 sequence is CASSSLGGVEYGYTF. DNA for the CDR3: TGTGCCAGCAGTTCCCTGGGGGGGGTGGAATATGGCTACACCTTC.

This clonotype was seen only a few times. V and J are TRBV6-8 and TRBJ2-3; the D is unclear. Germline assignment: CDR1 MNHGY and CDR2 SAAAGT. This CDR3 comprises 12 residues. The germline V and J ends were trimmed by 2 bases and 3 bases, with 3 bases remaining between them. The CDR3 reads CASSYITDTQYF. CDR3 nucleotide sequence: TGTGCCAGCAGTTACATAACAGATACGCAGTATTTT.

Note on this clonotype: Compared with germline, one end of the junction differs, possibly owing to a read error. The chain recombines TRBV28 with TRBJ2-4; D call uncertain. CDR1 is MDHEN and CDR2 is SYDVKM in the germline V gene. This CDR3 has 14 residues. DNA of the CDR3: TGTGCCGGCAGTGGTACGAACAGCAAAAACATTCAGTACTTC. As protein: CAGSGTNSKNIQYF.

CDR3 in DNA: TGTGCCAGCAGTTACGACGTGGTGAACACTGAAGCTTTCTTT. It encodes CASSYDVVNTEAFF. The V gene is TRBV6-5, the J gene TRBJ1-1; no clear D gene. V was cut by 2 bases and J by 0 bases, with 7 bases left in between. CDR1 is MNHEY and CDR2 is SVGAGI in the germline V gene. CDR3 length: 14 residues.

The CDR3: CASSFPLAGETQYF. The CDR3 region has the DNA TGTGCCAGCAGCTTTCCGCTAGCAGGGGAGACCCAGTACTTC. The J gene is TRBJ2-5, the V gene TRBV28; D tentatively reads TRBD1 or TRBD2 (5 bases each). Germline CDR1 reads MDHEN; CDR2 reads SYDVKM. Trimming cost V 6 bases and J 5 bases, with 16 bases left between them. The CDR3 contains 14 residues.

About this clonotype itself: An end of the junction does not agree with germline; a read error may underlie this. This chain uses TRBV5-5 with TRBJ1-3, with unresolved D. The CDR3 has 14 amino acids. The germline V gene encodes CDR1 SGHKS and CDR2 YYEKEE (reference sequence). The CDR3 reads CASGLRREGNTIYF. Here the CDR3 DNA reads TGTGCCAGCGGCTTGCGGAGAGAAGGAAACACCATATATTTT.

This chain joins TRBV6-5 and TRBJ2-1, with D perhaps matching TRBD1 (5 bases). Trimming left V 6 bases short and J 8 bases short, with 14 bases between. The CDR3 runs 13 residues. Germline loops: CDR1 MNHEY, CDR2 SVGAGI. The CDR3 spells CASRLHQGDEQFF. The CDR3 nucleotides read TGTGCCAGCAGACTCCATCAAGGGGATGAGCAGTTCTTC.

The rearrangement joins TRBV14 to TRBJ1-1; D is undetermined. Germline V gene lookup returns CDR1 SGHDN and CDR2 FVKESK. Between the trimmed V and J ends, which lost 1 base and 3 bases, there was a span of 9 bases. The CDR3 runs 14 residues. The CDR3 bases are TGTGCCAGCAGCCAAGGGGGTTACGACACTGAAGCTTTCTTT. Translating gives CASSQGGYDTEAFF. Full variable domain (outside the CDR3, taken from reference TRBV14 and TRBJ1-1): EAGVTQFPSHSVIEKGQTVTLRCDPISGHDNLYWYRRVMGKEIKFLLHFVKESKQDESGMPNNRFLAERTGGTYSTLKVQPAELEDSGVYFCASSQGGYDTEAFFGQGTRLTVV.

This clonotype was found a few times. V is TRBV28 and J is TRBJ1-2, with TRBD1 identical over 7 bases. The CDR3 runs to 14 residues. Germline CDR1 MDHEN, CDR2 SYDVKM. Trimming cost V 4 bases and J 6 bases; bases outside gene matches: 8. CDR3 bases: TGTGCCAGCAGTTCGACGGACAGGCTAAATGGCTACACCTTC. It is translated as CASSSTDRLNGYTF.

This clonotype occurred many times. V is TRBV7-6 and J is TRBJ2-1; the match to TRBD2 covers 11 bases. The CDR3 has 16 amino acids. CDR1 SGHVS and CDR2 FNYEAQ come from the germline V gene. Trimming at V came to 5 bases and at J to 7 bases, leaving 10 bases not matched to a gene. The CDR3 spells CASSPGHSGGENEQFF. Written as DNA, the CDR3 is TGTGCCAGCAGCCCCGGTCATAGCGGGGGGGAAAATGAGCAGTTCTTC.